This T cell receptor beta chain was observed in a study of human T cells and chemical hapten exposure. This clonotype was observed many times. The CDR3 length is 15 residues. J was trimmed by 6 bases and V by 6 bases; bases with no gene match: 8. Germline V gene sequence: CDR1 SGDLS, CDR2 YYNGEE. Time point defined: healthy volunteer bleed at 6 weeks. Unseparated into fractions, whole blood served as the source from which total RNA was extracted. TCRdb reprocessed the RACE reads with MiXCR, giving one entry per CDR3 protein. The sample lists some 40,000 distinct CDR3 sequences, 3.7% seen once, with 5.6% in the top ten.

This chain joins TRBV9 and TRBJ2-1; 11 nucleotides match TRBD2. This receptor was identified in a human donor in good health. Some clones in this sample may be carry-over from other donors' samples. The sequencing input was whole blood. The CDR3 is CASTSGLAGGNEQFF. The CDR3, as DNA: TGTGCCAGCACCTCCGGGCTAGCGGGAGGCAATGAGCAGTTCTTC.